The clone carrying this T cell receptor beta chain was counted only a few times. One end of the junction does not line up with germline, which may come from a read error. TCR beta CDR3 sequences were amplified from RNA transcripts. Carried out on the TCR CDR3, a first-round RT-PCR used the HTBI primer set. A single record per CDR3 protein comes from TCRdb applying MiXCR to the multiplex PCR reads. Of 500,000 to 600,000 distinct CDR3 sequences in the sample, around 15% were seen once. This CDR3 is 16 amino acids long. These data originate in a study of T cells in Graves' hyperthyroidism and ophthalmopathy.

The TCR sequence derives from a woman aged 18-35 years with Graves' hyperthyroidism. Input material: blood. This chain joins TRBV12-3 or TRBV12-4 and TRBJ2-6; D assignment may be TRBD1 or TRBD2 (5 bases each). In nucleotides, the CDR3 is TGTGCCAGCAATTTAGAGGGGAATTCTGGGGCCAACGTCCTGACTTTC. Amino acid sequence: CASNLEGNSGANVLTF.